The 22 T cell receptor beta chains given below trace back to one sample, sequenced in a study of T cell repertoires in cytomegalovirus infection. MiXCR, applied by TCRdb to the reads, yields one record per CDR3 protein. The sample holds fewer than 700,000 distinct CDR3 sequences, 24% seen once. The sample taken for sequencing was CD8+ T cells from PBMCs. The receptors shown here come from a human donor in good health (CMV status not recorded). Some clones in this sample may be carry-over from other donors' samples.

V usage is TRBV5-1 and J usage is TRBJ2-1, with D possibly being TRBD2 (5 bases). The germline V and J ends were trimmed by 2 bases and 5 bases, with 11 bases remaining between them. The CDR3 is 14 amino acids. The V gene's germline CDR1 is SGHRS and CDR2 YFSETQ. The CDR3 loop is CASSFREFDNEQFF. DNA of the CDR3: TGCGCCAGCAGCTTTCGGGAATTTGACAATGAGCAGTTCTTC.

The rearrangement links TRBV6-1 to TRBJ2-7; possible D gene TRBD2, 5 bases. The CDR3 has 15 amino acids. Between the trimmed V and J ends, which lost 5 bases and 2 bases, there was a span of 16 bases. The germline gives CDR1 MNHNS, CDR2 SASEGT. The CDR3 coding sequence is TGTGCCAGCAGTCCGGGGATACCCGCCGCCTACGAGCAGTACGTC. Residues: CASSPGIPAAYEQYV.

This clonotype was counted ten times or more. The V and J genes are TRBV7-9 and TRBJ1-1, with TRBD1 as a possible D gene (6 bases). Germline CDR1 and CDR2: SEHNR and FQNEAQ (reference sequence). This CDR3 contains 15 residues. V dropped 2 bases and J dropped 4 bases, with 14 bases sitting between them. CDR3 sequence reads: CASSLHQGISTEAFF. The CDR3, as DNA: TGTGCCAGCAGCTTACATCAGGGGATTTCCACTGAAGCTTTCTTT.

This clonotype was recorded only once. A read error may be the cause here, since a much bigger clone is one base away. The CDR3 loop is CANSLRGVRDTQYF. The CDR3 DNA reads TGTGCCAACAGCTTACGCGGGGTCAGAGATACGCAGTATTTT. J is TRBJ2-3 and V is TRBV7-8; the D gene is possibly TRBD2 (6 bases). The germline CDR1 and CDR2 sequences are SGHVS and FQNEAQ. The CDR3 sequence is 14 residues long.

The chain links TRBV2 to TRBJ2-7, with D maybe TRBD2 (5 bases). V lost 4 bases, J lost 7 bases, and 17 bases lay in between. The CDR3 totals 14 residues. In germline, CDR1 is SNHLY, CDR2 FYNNEI. The CDR3 sequence is CASSGGRGIQEQYF. The CDR3, as DNA: TGTGCCAGCAGTGGAGGGCGAGGCATCCAAGAGCAGTACTTC.

The chain joins TRBV19 to TRBJ1-2; 7 bases are a match to TRBD1. Trimming cost V 6 bases and J 8 bases; bases outside gene matches: 6. Germline V gene lookup returns CDR1 LNHDA and CDR2 SQIVND (reference sequence). CDR3 size: 12 residues. The CDR3 DNA sequence: TGTGCCAGTAGCTACTGGACAGGAGGCTACACCTTC. Protein sequence: CASSYWTGGYTF.

This clonotype has only a few counts. V gene TRBV7-9 combines with J gene TRBJ2-2; unclear D gene. The CDR3 is made up of 16 amino acids. CDR1 and CDR2 (germline): SEHNR, FQNEAQ (reference sequence). V was pared by 5 bases and J by 4 bases, with 17 bases between. CDR3 protein: CASSGQRASGTGELFF. The CDR3 DNA reads TGTGCCAGCAGCGGCCAACGGGCTTCGGGCACCGGGGAGCTGTTTTTT.

This clonotype was found a few times. J is TRBJ2-3 and V is TRBV11-2; 12 bases line up with TRBD2. CDR3 length: 17 residues. Losses at the gene ends were 5 bases for V and 2 bases for J; bases not matched to a gene: 8. Germline assignment: CDR1 SGHAT and CDR2 FQNNGV. The DNA for the CDR3 is TGTGCCAGCAGCACAAGACTAGCGGGGGCCTACACAGATACGCAGTATTTT. Its translation is CASSTRLAGAYTDTQYF.

This clonotype was detected many times. The chain carries TRBV7-8 and TRBJ2-5; tentative D call: TRBD2 (6 bases). Germline CDR1 and CDR2: SGHVS and FQNEAQ. The V end was cut by 1 base, the J end by 5 bases, with 17 bases between. The CDR3 is made up of 16 amino acids. The CDR3 nucleotides read TGTGCCAGCAGCTTAGGCCCAGGGACTGGGATGGAGACCCAGTACTTC. It encodes CASSLGPGTGMETQYF.

The V call is TRBV6-1, the J call TRBJ2-3; TRBD2 matches at 11 bases. V dropped 6 bases and J dropped 1; count of bases not matched to a gene: 6. This CDR3 comprises 16 residues. The germline CDR1 and CDR2 sequences are MNHNS and SASEGT. CDR3 protein: CASRSPGLAGTDTQYF. As DNA, the CDR3 is TGTGCCAGCAGATCTCCGGGACTAGCGGGCACAGATACGCAGTATTTT.

The J gene is TRBJ1-1, the V gene TRBV14; 10 bases align to TRBD1. Germline V gives CDR1 SGHDN, CDR2 FVKESK. V trimming: 3 bases; J trimming: 1 base; junction bases outside the gene matches: 8. This CDR3 spans 17 amino acids. In DNA, the CDR3 is TGTGCCAGCAGCCACCCCCAGACAGGGGGCCAGAACACTGAAGCTTTCTTT. Protein: CASSHPQTGGQNTEAFF.

The rearrangement links TRBV10-3 to TRBJ2-5; D call uncertain. The V end was cut by 2 bases, the J end by 3 bases, with 13 bases between. Germline CDR1 is ENHRY and CDR2 is SYGVKD. CDR3 size: 15 residues. The CDR3 spells CAISEPSDKEETQYF. The CDR3 nucleotides read TGTGCCATCAGTGAGCCCAGTGACAAGGAAGAGACCCAGTACTTC.

This clonotype was seen a handful of times. This sequence joins TRBV20-1 and TRBJ2-7; maybe TRBD1 (5 bases). V lost 4 bases and J 0 bases, leaving 10 bases between the germline ends. The length of the CDR3 is 13 residues. In germline, CDR1 is DFQATT, CDR2 SNEGSKA (reference sequence). The CDR3 bases are TGCAGTGCTATGGGGCTCCGCTCCTACGAGCAGTACGTC. It codes for CSAMGLRSYEQYV.

In the case of this clonotype: One end of the junction does not line up with germline, which may come from a read error. This sequence joins TRBV2 and TRBJ2-7; TRBD2 aligns across 12 bases. This CDR3 has 16 amino acids. CDR1 is SNHLY, CDR2 FYNNEI, per germline. As DNA, the CDR3 is TGTGCCAGCTGGTATGAACTAGCGGGGGGCAACTACGAGCAATACTTC. Protein sequence: CASWYELAGGNYEQYF.

The chain carries TRBV7-8 and TRBJ2-7; the D call may be TRBD1 or TRBD2 (5 bases each). There are 15 residues in the CDR3. Trimming stripped 6 bases from V and 2 bases from J, with 17 bases between. The germline CDR1 and CDR2 sequences are SGHVS and FQNEAQ. This CDR3 reads CASSPPGTEAYEQYF. In DNA form, the CDR3 reads TGTGCCAGCAGTCCACCTGGGACGGAAGCCTACGAGCAGTACTTC.

The chain combines TRBV12-3 or TRBV12-4 with TRBJ2-7; D is possibly TRBD1 or TRBD2 (5 bases each). CDR3 length: 13 residues. V lost 6 bases and J 3 bases, leaving 12 bases between the germline ends. CDR3 nucleotide sequence: TGTGCCAGCAGCCCGGGACGGGTCTACGAGCAGTACTTC. It yields the protein CASSPGRVYEQYF.

This clonotype came up a few times. The chain recombines TRBV28 with TRBJ2-3, with no clear D. V dropped 5 bases and J dropped 0 bases, with 12 bases sitting between them. Per the germline V gene, CDR1 is MDHEN and CDR2 is SYDVKM. CDR3 size: 15 residues. CDR3 loop: CASSPPISSTDTQYF. In DNA form, the CDR3 reads TGTGCCAGCAGTCCACCGATCTCTAGCACAGATACGCAGTATTTT.

This clonotype was found many times. V is TRBV6-2 or TRBV6-3 and J is TRBJ2-7; D not certain. This CDR3 is 12 amino acids long. Looked up from germline, CDR1 is MNHEY and CDR2 is SVGEGT. V shed 2 bases and J shed 5 bases, with 7 bases lying between them. The CDR3 sequence is CASSYPGHEQYV. DNA of the CDR3: TGTGCCAGCAGTTACCCAGGACACGAGCAGTACGTC.

This clonotype was counted a few times. The chain uses TRBV12-3 or TRBV12-4 and TRBJ2-3; D is unresolved. This CDR3 has 18 residues. Trimming left V 0 bases short and J 2 bases short, with 18 bases between. Here the CDR3 reads CASSLALRHLDFTDTQYF. DNA of the CDR3: TGTGCCAGCAGTTTAGCGCTCAGACACCTCGATTTCACAGATACGCAGTATTTT.

The V and J genes are TRBV19 and TRBJ1-5; D gene uncertain. Per the germline V gene, CDR1 is LNHDA and CDR2 is SQIVND (reference sequence). The CDR3 totals 15 residues. V was trimmed by 3 bases and J by 0 bases, leaving 9 bases between them. The CDR3 region is CASSMPEISNQPQHF. For the CDR3, the DNA is TGTGCCAGTAGTATGCCCGAGATTAGCAATCAGCCCCAGCATTTT.

This clonotype was observed many times. V usage is TRBV6-5 and J usage is TRBJ2-1; 8 bases match TRBD2. From germline, CDR1 is MNHEY and CDR2 SVGAGI. This CDR3 comprises 17 residues. V trimming: 4 bases; J trimming: 8 bases; junction bases outside the gene matches: 16. CDR3 sequence: CASSSPPRGGLTDEQFF. The CDR3 DNA follows: TGTGCCAGCAGTTCTCCGCCCCGCGGGGGGCTTACAGATGAGCAGTTCTTC.

This clonotype was observed many times. This sequence joins TRBV6-1 and TRBJ2-1; TRBD2 matches at 8 bases. The V gene end was trimmed by 3 bases and the J gene end by 4 bases; junction bases not matched to a gene: 5. The CDR3 spans 15 residues. Germline CDR1 is MNHNS and CDR2 is SASEGT. CDR3 in amino acids: CASSEGVAGYNEQFF. In nucleotides, the CDR3 is TGTGCCAGCAGTGAGGGTGTAGCGGGATACAATGAGCAGTTCTTC.